A single sample gave rise to the 20 T cell receptor beta chains below, sequenced in a study of blood T cell repertoires in COVID-19. Repertoires were generated with immunoSEQ multiplex PCR, while TCRdb's copy carries only in-frame clones and drops some. The sample yields approximately 59,000 clones, around 83% seen once. Input material: peripheral blood. The receptors stem from a woman over 75 with acute or convalescent COVID-19.

The chain joins TRBV5-1 to TRBJ2-2; D ambiguous. The CDR3 covers 15 residues. The germline gives CDR1 SGHRS, CDR2 YFSETQ. The V end lost 0 bases, the J end lost 6 bases, and 12 bases lay between the germline ends. CDR3 region: CASSLAQLSAGELFF. The CDR3 DNA is TGCGCCAGCAGCTTGGCCCAACTGAGTGCCGGGGAGCTGTTTTTT.

The chain couples TRBV28 to TRBJ2-4, with D possibly matching TRBD2 (5 bases). Germline V CDR1 and CDR2: MDHEN, SYDVKM. With 4 bases removed from V and 3 bases from J, the gap between germline ends came to 13 bases. CDR3 size: 15 residues. The CDR3 reads CASSSWTWDKNIQYF. CDR3 sequence (DNA): TGTGCCAGCAGTTCCTGGACTTGGGACAAAAACATTCAGTACTTC. The full variable domain, with the rest looked up from reference TRBV28 and TRBJ2-4, is DVKVTQSSRYLVKRTGEKVFLECVQDMDHENMFWYRQDPGLGLRLIYFSYDVKMKEKGDIPEGYSVSREKKERFSLILESASTNQTSMYLCASSSWTWDKNIQYFGAGTRLSVL.

In this sample, this clone turned up once. V usage is TRBV4-2 and J usage is TRBJ1-5; 7 bases agree with TRBD1. The V gene's germline CDR1 is LGHNA and CDR2 YNFKEQ. The trim removed 0 bases at V and 7 bases at J, leaving 9 bases unmatched. This CDR3 is built from 16 residues. Here the CDR3 DNA reads TGTGCCAGCAGCCAAGACCTCTCAGGAGGGGGCCAGCCCCAGCATTTT. This gives the protein CASSQDLSGGGQPQHF.

The rearrangement links TRBV6-5 to TRBJ1-2, with 10 bases matching TRBD1. CDR1 is MNHEY, CDR2 SVGAGI, per germline. This CDR3 spans 14 amino acids. The V segment lost 6 bases and the J segment 4 bases; nucleotides outside the gene matches: 5. Here the CDR3 reads CASSRQGAGYGYTF. The DNA for the CDR3 is TGTGCCAGCAGCCGACAGGGGGCTGGCTATGGCTACACCTTC.

V and J are TRBV6-5 and TRBJ1-5, with 8 bases that match TRBD1. Looked up from germline, CDR1 is MNHEY and CDR2 is SVGAGI. This CDR3 comprises 14 residues. V lost 6 bases, J lost 4 bases, and 5 bases stayed unmatched. The CDR3: CASSAGGGNQPQHF. CDR3 nucleotides: TGTGCCAGCAGCGCAGGGGGCGGGAATCAGCCCCAGCATTTT.

This clone was counted a single time. This chain links TRBV5-1 with TRBJ1-6; TRBD1 agrees at 9 bases. Per the germline V gene, CDR1 is SGHRS and CDR2 is YFSETQ. Trimming removed 0 bases from V and 9 bases from J; junction bases left unmatched: 7. The CDR3 is made up of 16 amino acids. CDR3 sequence: CASSLVGQGGGSPLHF. DNA of the CDR3: TGCGCCAGCAGCTTGGTGGGACAGGGTGGAGGTTCACCCCTCCACTTT.

The CDR3 nucleotides read TGTGCCAGCAGTGTCCCCGGGGGGGCTAGCGGCCGAGAAGGTTTCTTC. Amino acid sequence: CASSVPGGASGREGFF. The chain combines TRBV6-1 with TRBJ2-1; 8 bases are a match to TRBD2. The CDR3 runs to 16 residues. Per the germline V gene, CDR1 is MNHNS and CDR2 is SASEGT. With 4 bases clipped from V and 16 bases from J, the junction kept 21 bases outside the gene matches.

The chain has TRBV4-3 and TRBJ2-1; 9 nucleotides line up with TRBD2. Trimming at V came to 0 bases and at J to 6 bases, leaving 6 bases not matched to a gene. The CDR3 extends over 16 amino acids. Germline V CDR1 and CDR2: LGHNA, YSLEER. The CDR3 region is CASSQDGLAGINEQFF. CDR3 sequence (DNA): TGCGCCAGCAGCCAAGATGGGCTAGCGGGGATCAATGAGCAGTTCTTC.

The chain combines TRBV18 with TRBJ1-5; TRBD1 matches at 7 bases. J lost 4 bases, V lost 6 bases, and 6 bases had no gene match. CDR3 length: 14 amino acids. Germline V gene lookup returns CDR1 KGHSH and CDR2 LQKENI. This chain's CDR3 is CASSRDSRNQPQHF. For the CDR3, the DNA is TGTGCCAGCTCCAGGGACAGCCGTAATCAGCCCCAGCATTTT.

The gene calls are TRBV21-1 and TRBJ2-7; the table gives TRBD1 as D, unverified against the DNA. TRBV21-1 is noted as a pseudogene. This CDR3 spans 15 amino acids. This CDR3 reads CASSTVRVYSYEQYF. CDR3 coding DNA: TGTGCCAGCAGCACAGTCAGGGTTTACTCCTACGAGCAGTACTTC.

This rearrangement joins TRBV28 to TRBJ1-1; 11 bases line up with TRBD1. The CDR3 sequence is 13 residues long. Germline-derived CDR1 and CDR2 are MDHEN and SYDVKM. J gave up 12 bases and V 1 base, and 4 bases lay outside the gene matches. In DNA form, the CDR3 reads TGTGCCAGCAGTTTATCGGGGACAGGGGGGACTTTCTTT. Its protein is CASSLSGTGGTFF. Full variable domain (missing parts from reference TRBV28 and TRBJ1-1): DVKVTQSSRYLVKRTGEKVFLECVQDMDHENMFWYRQDPGLGLRLIYFSYDVKMKEKGDIPEGYSVSREKKERFSLILESASTNQTSMYLCASSLSGTGGTFFGQGTRLTVV.

The J gene is TRBJ2-7, the V gene TRBV24-1; maybe TRBD2 (6 bases). The CDR3 is 14 amino acids. V shed 8 bases and J shed 1 base, with 14 bases lying between them. Germline values: CDR1 KGHDR, CDR2 SFDVKD. The CDR3 sequence: CATINRDLSYEQYF. The CDR3 region has the DNA TGTGCCACCATTAACCGGGACTTGTCCTACGAGCAGTACTTC.

V usage is TRBV5-1 and J usage is TRBJ2-5, with D unresolved. CDR3 length: 14 residues. CDR1 is SGHRS, CDR2 YFSETQ, per germline. The V and J ends lost 1 base and 1 base respectively, with 8 bases between them. The CDR3 DNA reads TGCGCCAGCAGCTTGATCCAAATCCAAGAGACCCAGTACTTC. This codes for CASSLIQIQETQYF.

The chain combines TRBV6-5 with TRBJ1-2, with TRBD1 matching 7 bases. Germline V lookup: CDR1 MNHEY, CDR2 SVGAGI. V lost 2 bases and J lost 8; bases outside the gene matches: 5. This CDR3 is built from 13 residues. The CDR3 is CASSYETGSGYTF. For the CDR3, the DNA is TGTGCCAGCAGTTACGAGACAGGGAGCGGCTACACCTTC.

V usage is TRBV15 and J usage is TRBJ2-7; possibly TRBD2 for D (5 bases). Germline V CDR1 and CDR2: LNHNV, YYDKDF (reference sequence). V dropped 0 bases and J dropped 2 bases, with 8 bases sitting between them. The CDR3 extends over 14 amino acids. The CDR3 DNA sequence: TGTGCCACCAGCAGAGACCCGGGAACCTACGAGCAGTACTTC. Protein: CATSRDPGTYEQYF.

CDR3 in amino acids: CASSQQLGPPRQTQYF. CDR3 bases: TGTGCCAGCAGCCAACAATTAGGTCCCCCGAGGCAGACCCAGTACTTC. The rearrangement uses TRBV3-1 (or the pseudogene TRBV3-2) and TRBJ2-5, with D unresolved. Trimming shortened V by 2 bases and J by 6 bases, and 19 bases separated the two germline ends. The CDR3 runs to 16 residues. From germline, CDR1 is LGHDT and CDR2 YNNKEL (reference sequence).

This clone was found once. This chain connects TRBV7-7 to TRBJ2-1; 8 bases are a match to TRBD1. V gave up 5 bases and J gave up 5 bases; unmatched junction bases: 11. The CDR3 sequence is 16 residues long. Germline V lookup: CDR1 SSHAT, CDR2 FNYEAQ (reference sequence). The CDR3 sequence: CASSTGTGVRDNEQFF. CDR3 DNA: TGTGCCAGCAGCACCGGGACAGGAGTTCGGGACAATGAGCAGTTCTTC.

The rearrangement uses TRBV14 and TRBJ2-1; TRBD2 matches at 8 bases. This CDR3 spans 13 amino acids. J lost 12 bases, V lost 1 base, and 5 bases had no gene match. Germline CDR1 reads SGHDN; CDR2 reads FVKESK. The chain's CDR3 is CASSQAGGPVQFF. The CDR3, as DNA: TGTGCCAGCAGCCAAGCGGGGGGGCCAGTGCAGTTCTTC.

The chain links TRBV7-6 to TRBJ2-4; 7 bases agree with TRBD1. The CDR3 runs 17 residues. CDR1 is SGHVS, CDR2 FNYEAQ, per germline. Trimming removed 6 bases from V and 3 bases from J; junction bases left unmatched: 14. The CDR3 loop is CASSLATGSKGKNIQYF. The CDR3 coding sequence is TGTGCCAGCAGTCTTGCGACAGGGAGTAAGGGCAAAAACATTCAGTACTTC.

In its sample, this clone was seen a few times. The chain recombines TRBV27 with TRBJ2-3; D might be TRBD2 (6 bases). This CDR3 is 15 amino acids long. The V gene lost 3 bases and the J gene lost 6 bases, with 16 bases spanning the gap. The germline gives CDR1 MNHEY, CDR2 SMNVEV (reference sequence). CDR3 region: CASSFLDGGRDTQYF. CDR3 DNA sequence: TGTGCCAGCAGTTTTTTGGACGGGGGAAGGGATACGCAGTATTTT.